The T cell receptor beta chain described here comes from a study of T cells after yellow fever vaccination. Overall study results and limits: Across the CD4 and CD8 compartments, a small share of clonotypes was present in both.

TCRdb itself ran the 5' RACE reads through MiXCR, one entry per CDR3 protein. The sample contains about 250,000 distinct CDR3 sequences, more than 3.5% of which appear only once. In its sample, this clonotype was seen many times. Its matching antigen is unknown. The material was PBMCs, obtained 15 days after the yellow fever booster vaccination. This receptor was identified in a man aged 18 to 30 who received the YFV17D yellow fever vaccine.

CDR3 protein: CASSGAVEETQYF. The CDR3 DNA follows: TGTGCCAGCAGCGGGGCCGTAGAAGAGACCCAGTACTTC. The chain uses TRBV5-4 and TRBJ2-5, with D possibly being TRBD1 (5 bases). The V end was cut by 4 bases, the J end by 3 bases, with 10 bases between. The CDR3 extends over 13 amino acids. Germline V gene sequence: CDR1 SGHNT, CDR2 YYREEE (reference sequence).